The T cell receptor beta chain under discussion was sequenced for a study of pediatric ulcerative colitis. During colonoscopy, one to two rectal pinch biopsies were collected. The V gene end was trimmed by 5 bases and the J gene end by 6 bases; junction bases not matched to a gene: 10. This CDR3 region has 15 residues. This clone occurred a few times. This table comes from immunoSEQ multiplex PCR, and its TCRdb copy is limited to in-frame clones, with some not included. The sample gives under 20,000 clones, 70% to 85% of which show up once; under 7.5% is in the top ten. The chain employs TRBV5-3 and TRBJ2-1; TRBD1 matches at 8 bases. TRBV5-3 counts as an open reading frame of uncertain function. The receptor was derived from a boy aged 5-17 years with moderate ulcerative colitis. The specimen was gut tissue. The CDR3 bases are TGTGCCAGAAGTGTGGACAGGGCGAGGTGCAATGAGCAGTTCTTC. It specifies CARSVDRARCNEQFF.